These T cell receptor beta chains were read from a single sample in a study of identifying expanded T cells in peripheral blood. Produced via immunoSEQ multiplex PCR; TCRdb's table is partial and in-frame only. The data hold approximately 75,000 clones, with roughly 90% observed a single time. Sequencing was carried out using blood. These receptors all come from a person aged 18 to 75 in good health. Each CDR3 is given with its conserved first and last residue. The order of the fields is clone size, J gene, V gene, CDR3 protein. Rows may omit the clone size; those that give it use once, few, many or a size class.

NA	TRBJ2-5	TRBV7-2	CASSLPGQKETQYF
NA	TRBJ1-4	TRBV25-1	CASSAPKGRGNEKLFF
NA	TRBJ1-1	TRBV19	CASSFDLGAGSTEAFF
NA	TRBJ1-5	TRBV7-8	CASSLDDRGEDNRPQHF
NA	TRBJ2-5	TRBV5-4	CASSSDPKGNQETQYF
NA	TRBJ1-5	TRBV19	CASSIYFTSNQPQHF
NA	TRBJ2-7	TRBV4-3	CASSQTRDRGKSVREQYF
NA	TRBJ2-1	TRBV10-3	CAISGAANEQFF
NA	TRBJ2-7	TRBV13	CASSLQPISYEQYF
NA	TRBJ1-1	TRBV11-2	CASSLVVQNTEAFF
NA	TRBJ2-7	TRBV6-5	CASSYLRAGHYEQYF
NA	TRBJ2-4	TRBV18	CASSPPTGNIQYF
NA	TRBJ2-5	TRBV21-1	CASSDKQGLGETQYF
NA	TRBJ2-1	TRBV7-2	CASSIQGLAGGNEQFF
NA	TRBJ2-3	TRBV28	CASRMTPGQDTQYF
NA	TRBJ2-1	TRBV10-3	CAIKSDRTYNEQFF
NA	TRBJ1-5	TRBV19	CASGRPQGQQPQHF
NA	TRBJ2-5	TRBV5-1	CASSLDRFQETQYF
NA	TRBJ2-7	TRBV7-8	CASSLAKGGNYEQYF
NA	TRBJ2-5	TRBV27	CASSLLGDQETQYF
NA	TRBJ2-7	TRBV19	CASSIWTGQGNDEQYF
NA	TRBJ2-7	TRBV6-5	CASSLGSVGAREQYF
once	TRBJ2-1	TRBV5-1	CASSLLPSGSLNEQFF
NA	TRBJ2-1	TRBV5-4	CASSLLSGRGNEQFF
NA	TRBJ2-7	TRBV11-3	CASSSPLGLALRREQYF
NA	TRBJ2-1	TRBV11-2	CASSQSWTGQLNEQFF
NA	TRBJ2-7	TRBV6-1	CASSISEYEQYF
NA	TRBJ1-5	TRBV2	CASSVEGSSNQPQHF
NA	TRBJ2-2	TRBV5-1	CASSLVGNTGELFF
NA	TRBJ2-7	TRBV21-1	CASSNGGQGVVEQYF
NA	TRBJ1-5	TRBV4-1	CASSLSRGGNQPQHF
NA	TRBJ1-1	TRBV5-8	CASSRSTRTEAFF
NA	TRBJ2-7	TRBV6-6	CASSRPGQTHEQYF
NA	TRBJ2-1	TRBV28	CASSFLARRDEQFF
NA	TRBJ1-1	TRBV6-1	CASSERFWNTEAFF
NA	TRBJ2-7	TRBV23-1	CASSRDRANEQYF